This TCR beta chain emerged from a study of monozygotic twins with inflammatory bowel disease. The CDR3 contains 15 residues. TCRdb re-called the 5' RACE reads and gives one entry per CDR3 protein, without DNA. This repertoire includes some 160,000 distinct CDR3 sequences. The origin of this receptor is a human donor with ulcerative colitis or Crohn's disease, or a healthy co-twin of an affected twin (not recorded which). The V and J genes are TRBV12-3 or TRBV12-4 and TRBJ1-3. The sequenced sample consisted of blood. The chain's CDR3 is CASSLAPLSGNTIYF.